This TCR beta chain was captured in a study of shared clonotypes between healthy human individuals. TCRdb's table, derived via immunoSEQ multiplex PCR, lists solely in-frame clones and lacks some. The sample records 2 million to 3 million clones, 93% being singletons. The sequence came from a man aged 18 to 30 in good health. Some clones in this sample may be carry-over from other donors' samples. The source material was naive CD4+ T cells from PBMCs. Subset reported: CD45RA+ positively selected.

The CDR3 sequence is CSVDLATDTQYF. The CDR3 coding sequence is TGCAGCGTTGATTTAGCTACAGATACGCAGTATTTT. The rearrangement joins TRBV29-1 to TRBJ2-3, with D unresolved. The ends were cut back, 3 bases at V and 3 bases at J, with 7 bases in the middle. The CDR3 covers 12 residues. Per the germline V gene, CDR1 is SQVTM and CDR2 is ANQGSEA.